The subject of this entry is one T cell receptor beta chain. The antigen is undetermined. The data stem from a study of cytomegalovirus exposure and HLA in healthy donors. Study findings and constraints: As a later analysis showed, a missense DCLRE1C variant was linked to trimming of TCR beta V- and J-genes. In a later analysis, 17,000 or so TCR beta sequences were associated with HLA alleles at 0.05 false discovery rate. In terms of immune exposure information, only CMV serostatus was available.

CDR3 length equals 16 residues. With 0 bases clipped from V and 6 bases from J, the junction kept 3 bases outside the gene matches. CDR1 is LGHNA, CDR2 YSLEER, per germline. It was with 60 Vbeta and 13 Jbeta primers that the PCR ran. Sequencing was performed with immunoSEQ multiplex PCR; in TCRdb, only in-frame clones are kept and a portion is missing. The data hold 150,000 or so clones, with approximately 77% observed a single time. Sequencing was performed on PBMCs. The chain combines TRBV4-3 with TRBJ2-2; 11 nucleotides align to TRBD2. This clonotype was sampled from a man in his forties or fifties in good health and CMV-seropositive. CDR3 in DNA: TGCGCCAGCAGCCAAGAATATAGCGGGGGGGCCGGGGAGCTGTTTTTT. This encodes CASSQEYSGGAGELFF.